This T cell receptor (beta chain) was recorded in a study of blood T cell repertoires in COVID-19 (dated by TCRdb to the early 2020s). With respect to the entire study: Collaborator samples came from the United States, Italy and Spain and covered acute and convalescent phases of COVID-19. The prospective study material was composed of cDNA or gDNA derived from T cells, B-cell-depleted T cells, or PBMCs. Subjects who had been exposed to COVID-19, were actively infected with it, or had recovered from it provided the deeply sampled blood TCRbeta repertoires that made up the dataset. The repertoires were released in a freely available public database intended as a resource for research on the immune response to SARS-CoV-2. Samples were obtained from the ongoing ImmuneRACE study (first 160 participants) and from over 1,000 subjects provided by 6 global collaborators. Nearly every sample came with metadata listing a de-identified subject ID, COVID-19 status, age in years and sex. Where HLA class I and class II types were available, the types were taken from metadata supplied by the sample provider, not from assay-based typing.

This clone was seen a single time. Its antigen is still unknown. Base qualities are missing; no much larger clone stands one base away. One collaborating source in Seattle enrolled patients while the patients were actively infected and followed the patients over time throughout the course of disease. The collaborating institutions used their own protocols to collect whole blood in K2EDTA tubes. For TCRbeta analysis, collaborators shipped samples as frozen whole blood, isolated PBMCs, or DNA extracted from either of those sample types. The immunoSEQ Assay, a bias-controlled multiplex PCR, was used to amplify TCRbeta CDR3 regions from genomic DNA. In the source study's methods: The number of nucleated cells in each sample was estimated from the amplification of reference gene primers within the assay. To quantify the absolute abundance of each unique TCRbeta CDR3 rearrangement, sequence reads were collapsed and filtered. For each sample, productive Simpson clonality was calculated as the square root of Simpson's diversity index across productive rearrangements. The source is immuneACCESS, and TCRdb retained only in-frame sequences with V and J called. Part of the clones is not carried over; for the studies checked, unresolved V genes explain less than half of this, and the remainder is unexplained. Clone size and V and J calls were adopted from that table, with D and trimming inferred from the DNA. The sample contains 210,000 or so clones, more than 80% of them found a single time. Roughly 1.2% of the sample rests with the top ten.

From the cysteine up to the phenylalanine, the CDR3 has a length of 17 residues. Kept here is only the CDR3 DNA, which spans 51 bases and is read in frame from base 1. The V end loses 4 bases and the J end loses 2 bases, and a stretch of 17 bases separates them. Looking up the germline V gene yields CDR1 MGHDK and CDR2 SYGVNS. General conclusions and limits of the study: Clinical and demographic metadata were provided uncurated, with the amount varying by source and participant.

The chain joins TRBV25-1 to TRBJ1-4; a confident D gene designation cannot be given. The receptor was derived from a woman under 40 with COVID-19, enrolled during active disease. The sample was peripheral blood. The nucleotides read TGTGCCAGCAGTGGAACCGCGCATGGGGAGACTAATGAAAAACTGTTTTTT. Its product reads: CASSGTAHGETNEKLFF. With all but the CDR3 taken from the reference TRBV25-1 and TRBJ1-4 genes, the full variable domain is: EADIYQTPRYLVIGTGKKITLECSQTMGHDKMYWYQQDPGMELHLIHYSYGVNSTEKGDLSSESTVSRIRTEHFPLTLESARPSHTSQYLCASSGTAHGETNEKLFFGSGTQLSVL.